This paragraph covers one T cell receptor (beta chain) sequence. The antigen is undetermined. This sample is part of a study of T cells expressing NK-cell markers. Across the whole study: Beta-chain profiling covered CD3+CD56+NKG2C+, CD3+CD56+NKG2C- and CD3+CD56-NKG2C+ sorted subsets. HCMV seropositivity marked seven of the eight sequenced donors; one was seronegative.

Overall study results and limits: These same clonotypes (in a handful of donors) also led the CD3+CD56-NKG2C+ fraction. Whether expanded NKG2C-expressing T cell clones recognize HCMV is unknown.

TCRdb reprocessed the 5' RACE reads and reports one entry per CDR3 protein, with no DNA. In total, the table holds roughly 180,000 distinct CDR3 sequences. The receptor's source is a man aged 18-70 years in good health. The sample comprised blood T cells: a sorted CD56 or NKG2C T cell subset, CD4+ or CD8+ T cells, or bulk PBMC T cells (not recorded which).

The CDR3 sequence: CASRLRADPSYEQYF. The chain joins TRBV6-1 to TRBJ2-7; TCRdb gives TRBD2 as the D gene, but with no DNA this cannot be confirmed. CDR1 and CDR2 from the germline V gene are MNHNS and SASEGT. This CDR3 is 15 amino acids long.